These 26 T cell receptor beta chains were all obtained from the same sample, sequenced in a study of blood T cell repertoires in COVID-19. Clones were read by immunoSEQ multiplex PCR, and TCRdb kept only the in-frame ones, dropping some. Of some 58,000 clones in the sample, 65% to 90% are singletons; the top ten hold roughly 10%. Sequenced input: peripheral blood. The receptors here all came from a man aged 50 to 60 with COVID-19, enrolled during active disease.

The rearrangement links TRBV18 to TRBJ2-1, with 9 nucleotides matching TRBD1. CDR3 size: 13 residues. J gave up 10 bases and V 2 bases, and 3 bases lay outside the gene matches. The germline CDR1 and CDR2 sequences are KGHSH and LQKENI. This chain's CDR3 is CASSPGTGREQFF. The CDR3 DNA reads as TGTGCCAGCTCACCAGGGACAGGGAGGGAGCAGTTCTTC.

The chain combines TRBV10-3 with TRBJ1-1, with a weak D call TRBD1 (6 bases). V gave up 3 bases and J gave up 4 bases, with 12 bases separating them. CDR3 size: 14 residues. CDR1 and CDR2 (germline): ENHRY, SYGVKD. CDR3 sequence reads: CAISDGQGSTEAFF. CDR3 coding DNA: TGTGCCATCAGTGATGGGCAGGGGAGCACTGAAGCTTTCTTT.

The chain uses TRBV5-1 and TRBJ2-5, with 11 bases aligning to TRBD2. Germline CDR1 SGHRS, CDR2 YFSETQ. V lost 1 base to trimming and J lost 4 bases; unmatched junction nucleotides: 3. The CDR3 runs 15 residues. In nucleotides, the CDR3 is TGCGCCAGCAGCTTGACTAGCGGGAGTTCAGAGACCCAGTACTTC. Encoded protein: CASSLTSGSSETQYF.

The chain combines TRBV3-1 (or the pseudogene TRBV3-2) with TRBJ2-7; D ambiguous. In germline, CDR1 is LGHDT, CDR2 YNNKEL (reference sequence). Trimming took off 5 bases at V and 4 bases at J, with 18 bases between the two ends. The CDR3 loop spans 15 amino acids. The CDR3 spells CASSSPGTEIYEQYF. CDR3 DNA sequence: TGTGCCAGCAGCTCCCCCGGAACAGAGATTTACGAGCAGTACTTC.

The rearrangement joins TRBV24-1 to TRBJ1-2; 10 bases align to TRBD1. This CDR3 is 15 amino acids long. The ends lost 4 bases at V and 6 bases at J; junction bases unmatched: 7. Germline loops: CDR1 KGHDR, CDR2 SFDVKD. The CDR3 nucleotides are TGTGCCACCAGTGACCCCCGACAGGGGGCAGATGGCTACACCTTC. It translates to CATSDPRQGADGYTF.

The CDR3 region is CASSPFSVTDTQYF. The DNA of the CDR3 is TGTGCCAGCAGCCCCTTCAGTGTTACAGATACGCAGTATTTT. The rearrangement joins TRBV9 to TRBJ2-3; D is unclear. The ends were cut back, 4 bases at V and 3 bases at J, with 12 bases in the middle. In germline, CDR1 is SGDLS, CDR2 YYNGEE. This CDR3 spans 14 amino acids.

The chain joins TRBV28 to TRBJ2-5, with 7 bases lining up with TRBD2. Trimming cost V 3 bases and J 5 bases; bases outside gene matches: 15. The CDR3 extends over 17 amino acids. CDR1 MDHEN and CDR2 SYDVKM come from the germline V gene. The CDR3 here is CASSLFGTGLVGETQYF. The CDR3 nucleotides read TGTGCCAGCAGTTTGTTCGGGACCGGACTAGTGGGGGAGACCCAGTACTTC.

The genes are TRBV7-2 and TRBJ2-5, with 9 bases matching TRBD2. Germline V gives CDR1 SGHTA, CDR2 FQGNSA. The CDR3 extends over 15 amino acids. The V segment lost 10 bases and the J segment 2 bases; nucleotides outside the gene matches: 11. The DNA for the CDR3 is TGTGCCACGGGTGGGCTAGCGGGACCACAAGAGACCCAGTACTTC. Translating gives CATGGLAGPQETQYF.

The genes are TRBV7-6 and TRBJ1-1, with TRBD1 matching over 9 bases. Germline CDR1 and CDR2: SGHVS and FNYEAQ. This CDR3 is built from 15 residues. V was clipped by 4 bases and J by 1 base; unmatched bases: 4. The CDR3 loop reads CASSWGTGRNTEAFF. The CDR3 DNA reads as TGTGCCAGCAGCTGGGGGACAGGGCGGAACACTGAAGCTTTCTTT.

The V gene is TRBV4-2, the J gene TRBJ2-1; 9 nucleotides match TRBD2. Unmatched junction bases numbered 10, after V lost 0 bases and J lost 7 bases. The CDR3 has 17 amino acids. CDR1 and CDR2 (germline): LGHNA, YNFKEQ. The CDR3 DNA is TGTGCCAGCAGCCAAGATAAACTAGCGGGTGTATTAAATGAGCAGTTCTTC. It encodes CASSQDKLAGVLNEQFF.

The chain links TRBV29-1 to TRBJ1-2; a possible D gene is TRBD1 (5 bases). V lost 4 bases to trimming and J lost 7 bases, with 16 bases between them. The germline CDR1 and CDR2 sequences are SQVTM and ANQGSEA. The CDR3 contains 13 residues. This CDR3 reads CSVVRAGRSGYTF. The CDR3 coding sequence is TGCAGCGTTGTCCGCGCAGGGCGAAGTGGCTACACCTTC.

The CDR3, as DNA: TGTGCCAGCAGCTTAGAGGGGGGTAGGGTCAACAATGAGCAGTTCTTC. Protein product: CASSLEGGRVNNEQFF. This rearrangement joins TRBV11-3 to TRBJ2-1; D is possibly TRBD2 (6 bases). Germline V gives CDR1 SGHNT, CDR2 YENEEA. CDR3 size: 16 residues. V gave up 0 bases and J gave up 5 bases, with 14 bases separating them.

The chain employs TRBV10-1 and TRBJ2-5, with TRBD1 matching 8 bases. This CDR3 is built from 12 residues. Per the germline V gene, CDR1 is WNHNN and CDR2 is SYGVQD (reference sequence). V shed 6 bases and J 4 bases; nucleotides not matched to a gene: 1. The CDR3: CASSDRGETQYF. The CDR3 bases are TGCGCCAGCAGCGACAGGGGAGAGACCCAGTACTTC.

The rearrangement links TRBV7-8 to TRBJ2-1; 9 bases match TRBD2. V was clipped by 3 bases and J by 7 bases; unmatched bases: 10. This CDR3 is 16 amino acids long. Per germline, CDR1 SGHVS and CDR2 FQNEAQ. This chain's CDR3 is CASSFRRAGGVNEQFF. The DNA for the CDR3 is TGTGCCAGCAGCTTTAGGCGGGCGGGAGGGGTTAATGAGCAGTTCTTC.

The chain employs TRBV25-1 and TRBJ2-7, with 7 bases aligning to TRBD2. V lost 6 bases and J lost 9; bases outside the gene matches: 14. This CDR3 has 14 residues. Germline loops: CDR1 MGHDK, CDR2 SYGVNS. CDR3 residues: CASSPAGVMVRQYF. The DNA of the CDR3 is TGTGCCAGCAGCCCCGCGGGAGTAATGGTTAGGCAGTACTTC.

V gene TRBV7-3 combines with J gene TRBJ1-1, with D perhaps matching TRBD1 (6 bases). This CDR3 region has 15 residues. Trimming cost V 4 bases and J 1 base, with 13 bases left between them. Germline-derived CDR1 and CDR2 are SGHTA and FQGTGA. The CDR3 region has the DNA TGTGCCAGCAGCTCCTCGACAGGCCCGAACACTGAAGCTTTCTTT. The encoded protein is CASSSSTGPNTEAFF.

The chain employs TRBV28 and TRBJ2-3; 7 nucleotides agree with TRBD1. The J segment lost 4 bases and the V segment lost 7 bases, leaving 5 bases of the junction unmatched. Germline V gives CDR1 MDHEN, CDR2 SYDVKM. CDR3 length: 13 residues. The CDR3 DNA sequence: TGTGCCAGCAAAGGGGGCCGGGCAGATACGCAGTATTTT. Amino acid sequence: CASKGGRADTQYF. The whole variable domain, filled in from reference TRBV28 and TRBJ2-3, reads DVKVTQSSRYLVKRTGEKVFLECVQDMDHENMFWYRQDPGLGLRLIYFSYDVKMKEKGDIPEGYSVSREKKERFSLILESASTNQTSMYLCASKGGRADTQYFGPGTRLTVL.

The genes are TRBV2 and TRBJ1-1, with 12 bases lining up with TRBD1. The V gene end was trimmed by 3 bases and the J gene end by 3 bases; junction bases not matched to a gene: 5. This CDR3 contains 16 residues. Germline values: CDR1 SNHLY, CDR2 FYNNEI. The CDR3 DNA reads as TGTGCCAGCAGTGATTGGGACAGGGGGCTCGACACTGAAGCTTTCTTT. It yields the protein CASSDWDRGLDTEAFF.

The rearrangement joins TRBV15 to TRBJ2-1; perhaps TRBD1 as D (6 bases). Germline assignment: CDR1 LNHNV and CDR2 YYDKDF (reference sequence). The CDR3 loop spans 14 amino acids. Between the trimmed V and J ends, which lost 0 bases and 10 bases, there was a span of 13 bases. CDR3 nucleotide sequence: TGTGCCACCAGCAGAGATCAGGGGACGGCAGAGCAGTTCTTC. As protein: CATSRDQGTAEQFF.

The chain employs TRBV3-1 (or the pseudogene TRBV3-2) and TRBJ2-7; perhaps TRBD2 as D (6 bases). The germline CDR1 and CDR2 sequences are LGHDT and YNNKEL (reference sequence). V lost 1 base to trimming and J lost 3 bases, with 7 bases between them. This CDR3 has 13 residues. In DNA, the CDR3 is TGTGCCAGCAGCCAAGGGGAGGTCTACGAGCAGTACTTC. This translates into CASSQGEVYEQYF.

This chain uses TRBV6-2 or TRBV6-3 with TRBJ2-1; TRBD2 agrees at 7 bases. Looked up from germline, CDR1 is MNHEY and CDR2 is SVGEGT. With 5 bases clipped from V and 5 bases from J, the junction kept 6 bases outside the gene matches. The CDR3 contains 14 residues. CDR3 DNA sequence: TGTGCCAGCAGTCTCACTAGCGCCCACAATGAGCAGTTCTTC. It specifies CASSLTSAHNEQFF.

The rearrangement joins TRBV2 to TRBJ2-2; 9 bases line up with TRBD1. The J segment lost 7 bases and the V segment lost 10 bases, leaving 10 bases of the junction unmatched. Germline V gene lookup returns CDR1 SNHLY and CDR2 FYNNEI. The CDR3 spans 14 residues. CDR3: CATAGTGLVGELFF. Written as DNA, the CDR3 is TGTGCCACTGCCGGGACAGGGTTGGTCGGGGAGCTGTTTTTT. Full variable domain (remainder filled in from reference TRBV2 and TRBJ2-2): EPEVTQTPSHQVTQMGQEVILRCVPISNHLYFYWYRQILGQKVEFLVSFYNNEISEKSEIFDDQFSVERPDGSNFTLKIRSTKLEDSAMYFCATAGTGLVGELFFGEGSRLTVL.

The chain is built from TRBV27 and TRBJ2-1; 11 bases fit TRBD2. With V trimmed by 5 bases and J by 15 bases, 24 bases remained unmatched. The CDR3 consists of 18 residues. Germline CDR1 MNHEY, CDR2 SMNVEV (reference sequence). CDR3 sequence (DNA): TGTGCCAGCAGTCCCCAGGGACCAAGGACTAGCGGGCGATTCGAGGGGTTCTTC. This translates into CASSPQGPRTSGRFEGFF.

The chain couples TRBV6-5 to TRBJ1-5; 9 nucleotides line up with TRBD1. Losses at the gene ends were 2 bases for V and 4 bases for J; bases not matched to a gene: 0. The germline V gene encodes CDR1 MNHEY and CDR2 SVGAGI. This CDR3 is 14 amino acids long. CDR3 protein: CASSYGTGNQPQHF. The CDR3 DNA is TGTGCCAGCAGTTACGGGACAGGGAATCAGCCCCAGCATTTT.

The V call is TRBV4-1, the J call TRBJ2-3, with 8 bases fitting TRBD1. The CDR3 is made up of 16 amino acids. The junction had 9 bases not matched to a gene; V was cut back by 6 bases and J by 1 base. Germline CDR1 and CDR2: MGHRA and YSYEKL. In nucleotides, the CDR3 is TGCGCCAGCAGTAGGACAGGGTGGGAGGGCACAGATACGCAGTATTTT. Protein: CASSRTGWEGTDTQYF.

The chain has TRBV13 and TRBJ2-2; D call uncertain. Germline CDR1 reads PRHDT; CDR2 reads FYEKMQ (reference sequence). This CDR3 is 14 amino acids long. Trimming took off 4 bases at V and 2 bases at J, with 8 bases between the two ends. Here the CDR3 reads CASSSMFNTGELFF. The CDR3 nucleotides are TGTGCCAGCAGCTCAATGTTTAACACCGGGGAGCTGTTTTTT. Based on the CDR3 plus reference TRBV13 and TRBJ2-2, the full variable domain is AAGVIQSPRHLIKEKRETATLKCYPIPRHDTVYWYQQGPGQDPQFLISFYEKMQSDKGSIPDRFSAQQFSDYHSELNMSSLELGDSALYFCASSSMFNTGELFFGEGSRLTVL.